The 29 T cell receptor beta chains given below trace back to one sample, sequenced in a study of cytomegalovirus exposure and HLA in healthy donors. The PCR contained 60 Vbeta and 13 Jbeta primers. Using immunoSEQ multiplex PCR, the repertoire was profiled, and TCRdb retains in-frame clones only, with some absent. The sample yields roughly 130,000 clones, 65% to 90% seen once. Sequencing was done on a sample of PBMCs. The receptors originated from a woman between 18 and 29 years old in good health and CMV-seropositive.

This rearrangement joins TRBV2 to TRBJ2-2, with 9 bases lining up with TRBD2. The germline gives CDR1 SNHLY, CDR2 FYNNEI. V shed 8 bases and J 0 bases; nucleotides not matched to a gene: 1. The CDR3 contains 14 residues. CDR3 residues: CASQRGANTGELFF. Here the CDR3 DNA reads TGTGCCAGCCAGCGGGGGGCGAACACCGGGGAGCTGTTTTTT.

This chain connects TRBV6-6 to TRBJ2-7; 7 nucleotides agree with TRBD1. CDR1 and CDR2 (germline): MNHNY, SVGAGI (reference sequence). The length of the CDR3 is 12 residues. Trimming at V came to 4 bases and at J to 5 bases, leaving 2 bases not matched to a gene. CDR3: CASSSQGNEQYF. Written as DNA, the CDR3 is TGTGCCAGCAGTTCACAGGGGAACGAGCAGTACTTC.

The chain employs TRBV5-6 and TRBJ1-2; 9 bases map to TRBD1. V was pared by 4 bases and J by 4 bases, with 8 bases of the junction left unmatched. Germline V CDR1 and CDR2: SGHDT, YYEEEE. The CDR3 is 15 residues long. This CDR3 reads CASSVWDRAGYGYTF. DNA for the CDR3: TGTGCCAGCAGCGTGTGGGACAGGGCCGGCTATGGCTACACCTTC.

The chain has TRBV6-5 and TRBJ2-1; 11 bases are a match to TRBD2. The CDR3 runs to 15 residues. Germline CDR1 and CDR2: MNHEY and SVGAGI. Trimming at V came to 6 bases and at J to 4 bases, leaving 5 bases not matched to a gene. DNA for the CDR3: TGTGCCAGCAGGAATAGCGGGGGGGCATACAATGAGCAGTTCTTC. Its translation: CASRNSGGAYNEQFF.

This clone has just one count. V usage is TRBV6-1 and J usage is TRBJ1-2; the match to TRBD1 covers 9 bases. CDR1 is MNHNS and CDR2 is SASEGT in the germline V gene. V trimming: 6 bases; J trimming: 1 base; junction bases outside the gene matches: 6. The CDR3 totals 15 residues. CDR3 DNA: TGTGCCAGCAGCCAAGGGACAGGGATTAACTATGGCTACACCTTC. It codes for CASSQGTGINYGYTF.

The chain is built from TRBV9 and TRBJ2-2; D is undetermined. The CDR3 has 13 residues. Germline V gives CDR1 SGDLS, CDR2 YYNGEE. The V end lost 3 bases, the J end lost 4 bases, and 7 bases lay between the germline ends. CDR3 nucleotides: TGTGCCAGCAGCGGGCATCGCACCGGGGAGCTGTTTTTT. Amino acid sequence: CASSGHRTGELFF.

Only one count was recorded for this clone. The V call is TRBV9, the J call TRBJ2-5; 11 bases map to TRBD1. In germline, CDR1 is SGDLS, CDR2 YYNGEE. With 3 bases clipped from V and 5 bases from J, the junction kept 6 bases outside the gene matches. This CDR3 region has 15 residues. CDR3 nucleotide sequence: TGTGCCAGCAGCGCGGGACAGGGGGTAGAGGAGACCCAGTACTTC. Encoded protein: CASSAGQGVEETQYF.

This chain uses TRBV11-1 with TRBJ2-1, with 12 bases aligning to TRBD2. CDR3 length: 15 residues. V shed 1 base, J shed 9 bases, and the junction held 4 bases outside the gene matches. Germline V gene lookup returns CDR1 SGHAT and CDR2 FQDESV (reference sequence). CDR3 amino acids: CASSLGTSGAGEQFF. The CDR3 bases are TGTGCCAGCAGCTTAGGGACTAGCGGGGCAGGTGAGCAGTTCTTC.

The gene calls are TRBV9 and TRBJ2-3; tentative D call: TRBD2 (6 bases). V was shortened by 3 bases and J by 0 bases, with 14 bases between the two germline ends. The germline CDR1 and CDR2 sequences are SGDLS and YYNGEE. This CDR3 spans 16 amino acids. CDR3 amino acids: CASSAQAGTSTDTQYF. In DNA form, the CDR3 reads TGTGCCAGCAGCGCCCAGGCCGGGACTAGCACAGATACGCAGTATTTT.

The V gene is TRBV9, the J gene TRBJ2-4; TRBD1 matches 10 bases. In germline, CDR1 is SGDLS, CDR2 YYNGEE. This CDR3 has 14 residues. V shed 4 bases, J shed 7 bases, and the junction held 5 bases outside the gene matches. CDR3 coding DNA: TGTGCCAGCAGCACCCCGGGACAGGGGAACATTCAGTACTTC. Translation: CASSTPGQGNIQYF.

This sequence joins TRBV18 and TRBJ1-1, with no clear D. CDR1 is KGHSH and CDR2 is LQKENI in the germline V gene. V dropped 8 bases and J dropped 0 bases, with 10 bases sitting between them. The CDR3 has 13 amino acids. CDR3 sequence reads: CASIPPVNTEAFF. The CDR3 DNA reads TGTGCCAGCATACCGCCAGTGAACACTGAAGCTTTCTTT.

This chain joins TRBV6-5 and TRBJ1-1; TRBD1 agrees at 7 bases. J was trimmed by 0 bases and V by 6 bases; bases with no gene match: 4. Germline loops: CDR1 MNHEY, CDR2 SVGAGI. This CDR3 is 14 amino acids long. CDR3 sequence: CASRETGLNTEAFF. Written as DNA, the CDR3 is TGTGCCAGCAGAGAGACAGGGTTGAACACTGAAGCTTTCTTT.

The rearrangement links TRBV4-2 to TRBJ2-2; D perhaps matches TRBD1 (5 bases). This CDR3 has 15 amino acids. The V end was cut by 3 bases, the J end by 2 bases, with 10 bases between. The germline V gene has CDR1 LGHNA and CDR2 YNFKEQ. The CDR3 spells CASSQGRVNTGELFF. In DNA, the CDR3 is TGTGCCAGCAGCCAGGGCAGGGTAAACACCGGGGAGCTGTTTTTT.

The chain is built from TRBV21-1 and TRBJ2-5; the table assigns TRBD2, which was not confirmed against the DNA. TRBV21-1 is deemed a pseudogene. This CDR3 has 19 residues. The CDR3 region is CASSKESGTKRGGRETQYF. CDR3 DNA: TGTGCCAGCAGCAAAGAATCGGGGACTAAGCGGGGGGGGAGAGAGACCCAGTACTTC.

There are a few counts of this clone. The chain combines TRBV30 with TRBJ1-1; D remains unclear. Germline V gene data show CDR1 as GTSNPN and CDR2 as SVGIG (reference sequence). Trimming took off 4 bases at V and 2 bases at J, with 11 bases between the two ends. The CDR3 is 13 residues long. The CDR3 DNA follows: TGTGCCTGGACCGTCCAGACAAACACTGAAGCTTTCTTT. Amino acids: CAWTVQTNTEAFF.

The rearrangement links TRBV5-6 to TRBJ2-6; TRBD1 matches at 7 bases. V gave up 4 bases and J gave up 12 bases; unmatched junction bases: 10. Germline V gene lookup returns CDR1 SGHDT and CDR2 YYEEEE. This CDR3 spans 14 amino acids. The CDR3 DNA reads as TGTGCCAGCAGCAGGAGACAGGGTCTCAGCGTCCTGACTTTC. Protein sequence: CASSRRQGLSVLTF.

Comments on this clone: Other DNA sequences from this sample encode an identical CDR3 as well. V and J are TRBV5-4 and TRBJ2-5; a weak D match, TRBD1 (6 bases). Germline CDR1 is SGHNT and CDR2 is YYREEE (reference sequence). The ends were cut back, 2 bases at V and 4 bases at J, with 9 bases in the middle. The CDR3 sequence is 13 residues long. CDR3 nucleotide sequence: TGTGCCAGCAGCTTTTTAGGGGGAGAGACCCAGTACTTC. Protein sequence: CASSFLGGETQYF.

This chain links TRBV15 with TRBJ2-5; TRBD2 matches 9 bases. This CDR3 is 15 amino acids long. V shed 2 bases, J shed 4 bases, and the junction held 5 bases outside the gene matches. Looked up from germline, CDR1 is LNHNV and CDR2 is YYDKDF (reference sequence). CDR3 sequence: CATSRYSGGLETQYF. The DNA of the CDR3 is TGTGCCACCAGCAGATACAGCGGGGGGCTAGAGACCCAGTACTTC.

The gene calls are TRBV6-5 and TRBJ2-7; 15 nucleotides agree with TRBD2. Germline assignment: CDR1 MNHEY and CDR2 SVGAGI. The CDR3 totals 16 residues. V was pared by 2 bases and J by 4 bases, with 3 bases of the junction left unmatched. CDR3 DNA sequence: TGTGCCAGCAGTTACGGGACTAGCGGGGGGTATTACGAGCAGTACTTC. It yields the protein CASSYGTSGGYYEQYF.

The V gene is TRBV7-3, the J gene TRBJ2-3; 8 positions match TRBD2. Germline loops: CDR1 SGHTA, CDR2 FQGTGA. V shed 4 bases and J 5 bases; nucleotides not matched to a gene: 11. The CDR3 has 16 amino acids. The CDR3 DNA reads TGTGCCAGCAGCTCAACCCGGGGGGGTCGGGGAGATACGCAGTATTTT. Protein: CASSSTRGGRGDTQYF.

The gene calls are TRBV27 and TRBJ2-5; 13 bases match TRBD2. With V trimmed by 1 base and J by 0 bases, 5 bases remained unmatched. This CDR3 region has 18 residues. Per germline, CDR1 MNHEY and CDR2 SMNVEV (reference sequence). The CDR3 reads CASSLLGGLAGNQETQYF. The DNA of the CDR3 is TGTGCCAGCAGTTTATTAGGGGGACTAGCGGGAAACCAAGAGACCCAGTACTTC.

V usage is TRBV18 and J usage is TRBJ2-5, with D possibly matching TRBD1 (6 bases). The CDR3 consists of 16 residues. V dropped 3 bases and J dropped 7 bases, with 21 bases sitting between them. CDR1 KGHSH and CDR2 LQKENI come from the germline V gene. The CDR3 coding sequence is TGTGCCAGCTCACCTGCAGATCGGAACAGGGTAGCGACCCAGTACTTC. Translated: CASSPADRNRVATQYF.

The rearrangement links TRBV2 to TRBJ2-5; 9 bases agree with TRBD2. This CDR3 spans 13 amino acids. The V gene's germline CDR1 is SNHLY and CDR2 FYNNEI. V shed 6 bases and J 4 bases; nucleotides not matched to a gene: 3. CDR3 bases: TGTGCCAGCAGGGCTAGCGGGATAGAGACCCAGTACTTC. It codes for CASRASGIETQYF.

V usage is TRBV18 and J usage is TRBJ1-2; 8 nucleotides line up with TRBD1. After removal of 3 bases from V and 2 bases from J, the junction contained 2 bases not matched to a gene. Germline CDR1 and CDR2: KGHSH and LQKENI. The CDR3 contains 14 residues. CDR3 sequence reads: CASSPGQGNYGYTF. CDR3 in DNA: TGTGCCAGCTCACCCGGACAGGGAAACTATGGCTACACCTTC.

Only a few counts were recorded for this clone. This chain connects TRBV2 to TRBJ1-1, with TRBD1 as a possible D gene (6 bases). CDR3 length: 12 amino acids. V was clipped by 8 bases and J by 10 bases, with 17 bases between them. CDR1 is SNHLY and CDR2 is FYNNEI in the germline V gene. The CDR3 DNA sequence: TGTGCCAGCGACCGGGACACCAGGGGAGCTTTCTTT. This encodes CASDRDTRGAFF.

V gene TRBV4-1 combines with J gene TRBJ1-3; TRBD1 might be the D (5 bases). The germline V gene encodes CDR1 MGHRA and CDR2 YSYEKL. Trimming pared 0 bases from V and 0 bases from J, leaving 6 bases between. The CDR3 totals 15 residues. As DNA, the CDR3 is TGCGCCAGCAGCCAAGAAGGGGACTCTGGAAACACCATATATTTT. Translating it yields CASSQEGDSGNTIYF.

This chain connects TRBV6-6 to TRBJ2-4; TRBD2 aligns across 8 bases. Germline trimming cut 6 bases from V and 3 bases from J; bases unmatched to any gene: 7. Germline V lookup: CDR1 MNHNY, CDR2 SVGAGI (reference sequence). CDR3 length equals 15 residues. The CDR3 sequence: CASSRAGVDKNIQYF. The CDR3 DNA sequence: TGTGCCAGCAGCAGAGCGGGGGTAGACAAAAACATTCAGTACTTC.

The gene calls are TRBV5-1 and TRBJ2-5; 8 nucleotides agree with TRBD1. After removal of 7 bases from V and 4 bases from J, the junction contained 6 bases not matched to a gene. Germline V gene lookup returns CDR1 SGHRS and CDR2 YFSETQ. The CDR3 loop spans 13 amino acids. The chain's CDR3 is CASYRTGSETQYF. DNA of the CDR3: TGCGCCAGCTACCGGACAGGGTCAGAGACCCAGTACTTC. Filled out from reference TRBV5-1 and TRBJ2-5, the complete variable domain reads KAGVTQTPRYLIKTRGQQVTLSCSPISGHRSVSWYQQTPGQGLQFLFEYFSETQRNKGNFPGRFSGRQFSNSRSEMNVSTLELGDSALYLCASYRTGSETQYFGPGTRLLVL.

The DNA for the CDR3 is TGTGCCAGCAGTTTAGCGGGGACCTTCAATGAGCAGTTCTTC. Protein: CASSLAGTFNEQFF. The chain links TRBV27 to TRBJ2-1; a weak D match, TRBD2 (6 bases). V lost 2 bases to trimming and J lost 6 bases, with 11 bases between them. Per germline, CDR1 MNHEY and CDR2 SMNVEV (reference sequence). The CDR3 has 14 residues.